This T cell receptor (beta chain) was sequenced for a study of cytomegalovirus exposure and HLA in healthy donors. Data came from immunoSEQ multiplex PCR; TCRdb stores just in-frame clones and leaves some out. The sample lists 150,000 to 170,000 clones; approximately 86% were seen once. The sequenced material came from PBMCs. The clonotype was recovered from a man aged 18-30 years in good health and CMV-seropositive.

The CDR3 bases are TGTGCCAGCAGCTTAGCCCCCGGACAGGAAGAGACCCAGTACTTC. This encodes CASSLAPGQEETQYF. V usage is TRBV11-1 and J usage is TRBJ2-5; 7 bases match TRBD1. This CDR3 has 15 residues. CDR1 and CDR2 from the germline V gene are SGHAT and FQDESV (reference sequence). J gave up 3 bases and V 0 bases, and 4 bases lay outside the gene matches.